This TCR beta chain was recovered during a study of radiotherapy plus CTLA-4 blockade in lung cancer. Study-level results: Early clone dynamics of blood T cells, plus interferon-beta, reportedly predicted response best.

Sequencing used immunoSEQ multiplex PCR; TCRdb keeps in-frame clones, though not all of them. The table has tens of thousands of clones, around 79% seen once; the top ten hold 8.5% to 10%. From germline, CDR1 is ENHRY and CDR2 SYGVKD. V trimming: 8 bases; J trimming: 0 bases; junction bases outside the gene matches: 2. The CDR3 is made up of 13 amino acids. This clone has only a few counts. Its antigen is undetermined. The V gene is TRBV10-3, the J gene TRBJ1-2; 8 positions match TRBD1. Here the sequenced sample was peripheral blood, taken from a patient treated with radiotherapy plus ipilimumab. The sequence came from a human donor with non-small cell lung cancer who had a complete response to radiotherapy plus ipilimumab. For the CDR3, the DNA is TGTGCCATCGACAGGGGCTCTAACTATGGCTACACCTTC. Translating gives CAIDRGSNYGYTF.